This T cell receptor beta chain appears in the sequencing data of a study of blood T cells in healthy people across ages (dated by TCRdb to the mid-2010s). For the study in its entirety: Template switching captured roughly one uniquely barcoded TCR beta cDNA molecule per two T cells in model experiments. The study measured age-related changes in TCR beta repertoire diversity using deep sequencing normalized with unique cDNA molecular identifiers. The donors were divided into four age groups: young (average around 16 years), middle-aged (about 40), aged (about 60) and long-lived (about 90). To avoid experimental bias, donors of different ages were randomly spread across the sequencing lanes. For two donors (one aged 18 to 29 and one aged 80 or older), the study analyzed two additional independent replicas of 1 million unique cDNA reads from the same blood draw.

Library method: 5' RACE. Sequencing was carried out with an Illumina HiSeq 2500. A second about 6 to 11 cycle PCR used a sample-barcoded 5' primer and a J-beta primer mix. Each TCR beta cDNA molecule received a unique molecular identifier from a template-switch 5' adaptor carrying 12 random nucleotides. At least 2.5 million CDR3-containing paired-end reads were obtained from each sample. First-strand cDNA was synthesized from all RNA with the Mint cDNA synthesis kit, primed by a TRBC-specific oligonucleotide. After uracil-DNA glycosylase treatment, a first 18-cycle PCR used universal primers M1SS and BC2_uni_R on all cDNA. Concerning the study's data processing: Each sample was normalized by randomly selecting 1 million high-quality reads, each carrying a distinct molecular identifier. Reads with shared molecular identifiers were discarded instead of being binned into consensus sequences. CDR3 identification, clonotype clustering and error correction used MiTCR with a Q25 quality threshold and the strictest error-elimination algorithm. A nonparametric unseen species model with Euler transformation was used to estimate a lower bound on total TCR beta diversity. The public reads were reprocessed in TCRdb via fastp at Q25 and MiXCR, keeping in-frame beta chains. Each entry merges the rows of one CDR3 protein and shows their most common DNA and genes. The V and J calls here are based on TCRdb, not the publication. Here the sample has over 700,000 distinct CDR3 sequences; about 55% occur a single time. The ten biggest clones cover about two fifths of the sample.

This clonotype was seen more than once but under ten times. Its specific antigen is unknown. Per-base quality was not reported, and no clone a single base away is much larger than it. Systemically healthy Caucasian individuals from Russia, 35 to 40 in total and aged about 6 to 100 years, were included as donors. About 9.1 milliliters of peripheral blood were collected from each donor into EDTA-treated Vacutainer tubes. PBMCs were isolated by Ficoll-Paque density-gradient centrifugation, with at least 7 million obtained per sample. Trizol reagent was used to extract total RNA from PBMCs, with at least 6 micrograms per sample. For every donor, an aliquot of PBMCs went through flow cytometry to measure the percentages of naive CD45RAhigh/CD27high T cells. Trimming takes 4 bases from V and 1 base from J, and the germline ends sit 13 bases apart. Including cysteine and phenylalanine, the CDR3 has 15 amino acids. Only the CDR3 DNA is retained, 45 bases long and in frame from the first base. The germline V gene sets CDR1 to LGHNA and CDR2 to YNFKEQ.

What the research found in general, with its limitations: Observed TCR beta diversity per million T cells fell roughly linearly with age, and a significant reduction was already apparent by age roughly 40. Compared with the aged group, the long-lived group had more naive CD4+ T cells, fewer expanded clones and increased TCR diversity, a pattern suggesting age selection. There was a strong correlation between observed TCR beta diversity and the percentage of naive T cells measured by flow cytometry. Because donor CMV infection status was unknown, age-related changes in expanded clonotypes were potentially confounded. Total diversity estimates from one million sequenced T cells were considered lower bounds and underestimates. Because profiling used bulk unsorted PBMCs, naive and antigen-experienced compartments could not be compared conclusively.

This clonotype was obtained from a man older than 75 in good health. The sample was blood. The chain was built from TRBV4-2 and TRBJ1-1; a weak D assignment points to TRBD1 (5 bases agree). For the CDR3, the sequence is CASSLPGGTNTEAFF. The DNA reads as follows: TGTGCCAGCAGCCTCCCCGGGGGTACGAACACTGAAGCTTTCTTT.